Reported below is one T cell receptor (beta chain). Its antigen is not known. Naive, central memory, regulatory and stem cell-like memory cells within the CD4+ compartment were sorted using CD45RO/CCR7/CD25/CD127/CD95/CD27. This sample was included in a study of beta chain features in type 1 diabetes. The CDR3 contains 13 residues. Unmatched junction bases numbered 9, after V lost 0 bases and J lost 11 bases. The germline gives CDR1 GTSNPN, CDR2 SVGIG (reference sequence). Whole-study findings and limits: Insertion counts at VDJ junctions were lower in type 1 diabetes patients, who also showed more deletions there. The study found that naive, central memory and Treg TCRB repertoires appeared more similar in patients than in healthy donors. In all four CD4+ subsets, TCRB CDR3 length was significantly, moderately reduced in type 1 diabetes.

Expressed TCRB transcripts were sequenced because the isolated RNA had all been reverse transcribed beforehand. Profiling relied on immunoSEQ multiplex PCR, and the TCRdb table lists in-frame clones only, not all of them. The data contain 500,000 to 850,000 clones, around 15% of them seen just once; the ten biggest clones take up roughly 0.04%. The chain couples TRBV30 to TRBJ1-1; TRBD1 matches 7 bases. The receptor comes from a young man with type 1 diabetes. The sample taken for sequencing was naive CD4+ T cells from blood. The CDR3 loop reads CAWSVGQVGGAFF. The CDR3 region has the DNA TGTGCCTGGAGTGTAGGACAGGTTGGAGGGGCTTTCTTT.